This TCR beta chain appears in the sequencing data of a study of identical twins. The CDR3 has 13 residues. Germline trimming cut 5 bases from V and 6 bases from J; bases unmatched to any gene: 8. Germline assignment: CDR1 DFQATT and CDR2 SNEGSKA (reference sequence). Whole-study findings and limits: Out-of-frame sharing of TCR alpha in monozygotic twins was underestimated by models. Out-of-frame alpha sequences common to twins exhibited a surplus of low generation probability. Whereas memory repertoires showed no such difference, abundant cord blood beta clonotypes carried fewer insertions.

Each CDR3 protein gets one entry after TCRdb re-called the 5' RACE reads with MiXCR. The data show some 600,000 distinct CDR3 sequences, with roughly 7.1% seen just once and about 1.5% held by the top ten. Concerning this clonotype: Its antigen is not identified.

These records were also assigned to another study, of yellow fever vaccine responses in identical twins.

The V and J genes are TRBV20-1 and TRBJ2-7, with 9 positions matching TRBD2. This sequence originates from a young woman in good health. The material sequenced was PBMCs. CDR3 bases: TGCAGTGCTTGTTTAGCGGGAGCCTCCGAGCAGTACTTC. The encoded protein is CSACLAGASEQYF.